Listed below are T cell receptor beta chains from one sample, sequenced in a study of shared clonotypes between healthy human individuals. Libraries were prepared by immunoSEQ multiplex PCR; TCRdb keeps only in-frame clonotypes and omits some of them. The profile shows some 700,000 clones, roughly 91% of them singletons. The sample was memory CD8+ T cells from PBMCs. The source is a man aged 18 to 30 in good health. Some clones in this sample may be carry-over from other donors' samples. The conserved cysteine and the conserved F or W are not part of the CDR3 here. The D gene is left open where the match is weak. Some rows mark clone size as missing; the rest say once, few, many or name a class of expanded clone.

abundance	v_gene	j_gene	d_gene	len	CDR3aa
NA	TRBV7-8	TRBJ2-2	TRBD1	14	ASSRWDSPSAGELF
NA	TRBV13	TRBJ2-1	NA	14	ASSPGGGDFYNEQF
few	TRBV27	TRBJ1-5	TRBD1	14	ASSFLGQGSNQPQH
NA	TRBV2	TRBJ2-7	TRBD2	12	ASSGVAGSYEQY
NA	TRBV7-9	TRBJ2-1	TRBD2	13	ASSSKREFYNEQF
NA	TRBV28	TRBJ2-3	NA	12	ASSPHSGTDTQY
NA	TRBV9	TRBJ2-1	TRBD2	14	ASSVGILAVGNEQF
NA	TRBV6-1	TRBJ1-5	NA	14	ASSEAGWLSNQPQH
NA	TRBV25-1	TRBJ2-7	NA	13	ASSGELPRLNEQY
NA	TRBV4-3	TRBJ2-3	TRBD1	13	ASSNRDSSTDTQY
NA	TRBV7-9	TRBJ2-1	TRBD2	14	ASSGLAGYKYNEQF
few	TRBV30	TRBJ1-1	NA	11	AWSVSDGTEAF
once	TRBV9	TRBJ1-1	NA	14	ASSVEGTQRVSEAF
NA	TRBV6-5	TRBJ2-7	TRBD1	13	ASSYSGTGGSEQY
NA	TRBV27	TRBJ2-7	NA	14	ASSPSLGSMTYEQY
NA	TRBV7-8	TRBJ2-7	TRBD1	12	ASSSTGVSYEQY
NA	TRBV28	TRBJ2-2	TRBD2	13	ASSPLAEDTGELF
NA	TRBV5-1	TRBJ2-1	TRBD2	12	ASSFSSGDNEQF
NA	TRBV6-5	TRBJ2-5	NA	9	ASSDQETQY
NA	TRBV2	TRBJ1-1	TRBD1	10	ATIKQGAEAF
NA	TRBV19	TRBJ1-5	NA	14	ASSMLSEGGNQPQH
NA	TRBV27	TRBJ2-7	TRBD1	12	ASSREQGLYEQY
once	TRBV28	TRBJ1-5	NA	13	ASNPRGRSYQPQH
NA	TRBV6-6	TRBJ2-7	TRBD1	13	ASSYPGTGPYEQY
NA	TRBV30	TRBJ1-2	TRBD1	11	AWSSGQESCYT
few	TRBV27	TRBJ2-7	TRBD2	14	ASSLSASGSSYEQY
NA	TRBV18	TRBJ1-1	NA	12	ASSPGQLNTEAF
NA	TRBV11-2	TRBJ1-1	NA	12	ASSLGLGMTEAF
NA	TRBV7-9	TRBJ2-3	NA	13	ASSLVETLTDTQY
NA	TRBV14	TRBJ2-7	TRBD2	13	ASSPRLAGVSEQY
NA	TRBV6-5	TRBJ2-1	NA	13	ASSLFAGLYNEQF
NA	TRBV7-9	TRBJ2-1	NA	13	ASSLYVFSYNEQF
NA	TRBV13	TRBJ1-2	TRBD1	11	ASSLRTGFGYT
once	TRBV19	TRBJ2-1	NA	10	ASSFGTNEQF
NA	TRBV28	TRBJ1-4	NA	11	ASSSPGAEKLF
NA	TRBV4-1	TRBJ2-7	NA	13	ASSLSRGPSYEQY
NA	TRBV2	TRBJ2-7	TRBD2	13	ASSEYPSGTYEQY
NA	TRBV12-2	TRBJ1-4	NA	12	ASRFSGGPEKLF
NA	TRBV27	TRBJ1-1	NA	11	ASSFRRATEAF
NA	TRBV7-2	TRBJ2-2	NA	14	ASSRLGAGGTGELF
NA	TRBV4-2	TRBJ2-5	TRBD2	15	ASSQDRAGENQETQY
NA	TRBV27	TRBJ2-7	NA	14	ASSFSVGTESYEQY
NA	TRBV28	TRBJ1-5	NA	12	ASSLRTENQPQH
NA	TRBV9	TRBJ2-7	TRBD1	14	ASSVDDGTGTHEQY
NA	TRBV7-9	TRBJ2-1	TRBD2	16	ASRPPGLAGGPRHEQF
NA	TRBV19	TRBJ2-1	NA	12	ASSFRGPYNEQF
NA	TRBV15	TRBJ2-2	NA	14	ATSGRQIINTGELF
NA	TRBV27	TRBJ2-7	NA	15	ASSLSLRSWQGGEQY
NA	TRBV25-1	TRBJ2-5	NA	10	ASSVRGETQY
NA	TRBV5-6	TRBJ1-2	NA	14	ASSFDRPFDIYGYT
NA	TRBV21-1	TRBJ2-5	NA	16	ASSTTSAGPPIGETQY
NA	TRBV7-3	TRBJ2-1	NA	12	ASSLTIGGNEQF
NA	TRBV7-9	TRBJ2-7	NA	11	ASRISGNHEQY
NA	TRBV6-6	TRBJ2-5	NA	10	ASSYSVETQY